This T cell receptor beta chain was sequenced during a study of OX40 agonist ivuxolimab in advanced cancers. Some background on the complete study: The costimulatory receptor OX40 (CD134) was targeted by ivuxolimab, a fully human IgG2 agonistic monoclonal antibody. Intravenous ivuxolimab was administered to patients every 2 weeks at six dose levels: 0.01, 0.1, 0.3, 1.5, 3 and 10 mg/kg. Of the 50 to 55 patients in dose escalation, about 20 had hepatocellular carcinoma, roughly 15 had melanoma, 9 had renal cell carcinoma and 9 had head and neck cancer. In the dose-escalation cohort, approximately 82% of patients were male, and the mean age was around 60 years, with a range of roughly 20 to 80. Patients were allowed to have had prior anti-PD-1, anti-PD-L1 or anti-CTLA-4 therapy, and about 40% of the dose-escalation patients had been treated with checkpoint inhibitors. Three dose-escalation patients achieved partial responses, one with hepatocellular carcinoma and two with cutaneous melanoma. The point of sequencing TCRbeta in the periphery was to test whether ivuxolimab changed TCR sequence diversity and drove clonal T-cell expansion. The monotherapy dose-escalation portion (N ≈ 52 patients) of the phase I ivuxolimab trial is reported in the paper.

To sequence the TCRbeta CDR3 region, genomic DNA was isolated from the sorted cells. The immunoSEQ Assay was used for sequencing of TCRbeta CDR3 regions. Here the immuneACCESS table is served through TCRdb, limited to in-frame sequences with V and J called. Missing clones are a known gap in these copies; in checked studies unresolved V genes cover under half, and the rest lacks a known reason. Here the sample has 20,000 or so clones; approximately 81% occur a single time. Roughly 24% of the sample is in the top ten clones. With regard to this clone: No antigen is known for it. It has no much larger one-base neighbor in the sample; base qualities were not kept.

The trial excluded patients who had a history of autoimmune disease or were on systemic immunosuppression. Peripheral blood for TCR sequencing was drawn from every dose cohort at baseline, at cycle 4 day 1 and at cycle 7 day 1. Samples were obtained from an open-label, multicenter, first-in-human phase I dose-escalation trial of ivuxolimab. Adults with locally advanced or metastatic melanoma, renal cell carcinoma, hepatocellular carcinoma or head and neck squamous cell carcinoma were enrolled in the trial. Before TCR sequencing, CD4+ T cells and CD8+ T cells from peripheral blood were sorted into separate populations. Paper-wide results and their limitations: In partial responders in the 0.1-3.0 mg/kg groups, normalized peripheral clonal expansion was found to be among the lowest, especially among CD8+ T cells. At doses from 0.1 to 3.0 mg/kg, clonal expansion was seen in both CD4+ and CD8+ blood T cells between baseline and week 6. Low levels of normalized T-cell clonal expansion were also seen in some patients who did not respond. The antigen specificity of the peripheral T cells that underwent clonal expansion was not determined. After ivuxolimab, more expanded clones were found on average in CD8+ T cells than in CD4+ T cells.

Trimming takes 3 bases from V and 10 bases from J, and the germline ends sit 11 bases apart. The CDR3 spans 12 residues, from the cysteine through the phenylalanine. The retained sequence is limited to the CDR3, 36 bases, with the frame set at the first base. Based on the germline V gene (reference sequence), the CDR1 and CDR2 sequences are SGHNT and YYREEE. The rearranged chain carries TRBV5-4 and TRBJ2-1; no D gene is confidently identified. The material was CD4+ or CD8+ T cells sorted from blood, obtained in a trial of the OX40 agonist ivuxolimab. The TCR sequence derives from an adult with an advanced solid tumor such as melanoma, head and neck, liver or kidney cancer. The nucleotide sequence reads as follows: TGTGCCAGCAGCTCCACGACTTTAGAGCAGTTCTTC. It translates to CASSSTTLEQFF.